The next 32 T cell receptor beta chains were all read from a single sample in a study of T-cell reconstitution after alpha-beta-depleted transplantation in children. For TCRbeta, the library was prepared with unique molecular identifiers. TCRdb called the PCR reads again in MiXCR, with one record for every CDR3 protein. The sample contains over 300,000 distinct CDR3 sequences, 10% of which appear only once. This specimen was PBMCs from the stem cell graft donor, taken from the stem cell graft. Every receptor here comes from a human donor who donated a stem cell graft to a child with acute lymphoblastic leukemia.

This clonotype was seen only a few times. The chain's CDR3 is CASSWTDTYEQYF. CDR3 coding DNA: TGTGCCAGCAGCTGGACCGATACCTACGAGCAGTACTTC. The chain employs TRBV5-6 and TRBJ2-7; D is undetermined. The CDR3 spans 13 residues. Germline-derived CDR1 and CDR2 are SGHDT and YYEEEE. The ends were cut back, 3 bases at V and 2 bases at J, with 9 bases in the middle.

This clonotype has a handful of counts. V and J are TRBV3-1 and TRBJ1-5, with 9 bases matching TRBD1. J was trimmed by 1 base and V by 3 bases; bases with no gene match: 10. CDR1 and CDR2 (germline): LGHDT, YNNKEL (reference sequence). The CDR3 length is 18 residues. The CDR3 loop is CASSHGTGPLGSNQPQHF. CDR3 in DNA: TGTGCCAGCAGCCACGGGACAGGGCCATTAGGGAGCAATCAGCCCCAGCATTTT.

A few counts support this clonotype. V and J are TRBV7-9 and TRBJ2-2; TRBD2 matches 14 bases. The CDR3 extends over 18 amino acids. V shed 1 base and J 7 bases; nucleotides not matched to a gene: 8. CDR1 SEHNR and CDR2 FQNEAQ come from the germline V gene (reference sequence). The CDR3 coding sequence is TGTGCCAGCAGCTTAGAGACTAGCGGGAGGGCCGATGGCGGGGAGCTGTTTTTT. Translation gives CASSLETSGRADGGELFF.

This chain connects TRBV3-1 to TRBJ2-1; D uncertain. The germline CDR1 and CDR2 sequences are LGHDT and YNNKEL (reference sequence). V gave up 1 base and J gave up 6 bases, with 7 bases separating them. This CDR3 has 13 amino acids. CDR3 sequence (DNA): TGTGCCAGCAGCCAAGTTCACGTCAATGAGCAGTTCTTC. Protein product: CASSQVHVNEQFF.

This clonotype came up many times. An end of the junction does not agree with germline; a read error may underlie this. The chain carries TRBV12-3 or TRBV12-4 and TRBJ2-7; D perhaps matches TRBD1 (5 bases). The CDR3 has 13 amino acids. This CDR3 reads CASSLDRSYEQYF. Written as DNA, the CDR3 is TGTGCCAGCAGCTTAGACAGAAGCTACGAGCAGTACTTC.

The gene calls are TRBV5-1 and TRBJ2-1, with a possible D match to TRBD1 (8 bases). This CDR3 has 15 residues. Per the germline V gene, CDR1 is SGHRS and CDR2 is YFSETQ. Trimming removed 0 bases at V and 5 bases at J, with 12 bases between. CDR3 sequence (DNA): TGCGCCAGCAGCTTGGGACAGGGGACTAACAATGAGCAGTTCTTC. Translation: CASSLGQGTNNEQFF.

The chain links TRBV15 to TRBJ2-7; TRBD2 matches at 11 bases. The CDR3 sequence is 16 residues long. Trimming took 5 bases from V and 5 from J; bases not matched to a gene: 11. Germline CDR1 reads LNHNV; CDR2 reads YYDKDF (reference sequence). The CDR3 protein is CATSETSGIDIDEQYF. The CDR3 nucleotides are TGTGCCACCAGCGAGACTAGCGGGATAGATATCGACGAGCAGTACTTC.

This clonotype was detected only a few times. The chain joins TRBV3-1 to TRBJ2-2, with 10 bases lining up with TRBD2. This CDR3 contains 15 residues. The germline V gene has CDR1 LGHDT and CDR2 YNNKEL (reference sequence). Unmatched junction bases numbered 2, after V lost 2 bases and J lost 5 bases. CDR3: CASSQPSGRTGELFF. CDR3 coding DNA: TGTGCCAGCAGCCAACCTAGCGGGAGAACCGGGGAGCTGTTTTTT.

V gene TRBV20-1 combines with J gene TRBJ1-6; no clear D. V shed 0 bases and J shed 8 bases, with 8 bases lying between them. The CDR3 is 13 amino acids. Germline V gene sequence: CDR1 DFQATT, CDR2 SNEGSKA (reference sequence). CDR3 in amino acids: CSAREDSDSPLHF. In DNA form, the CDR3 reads TGCAGTGCTAGAGAGGATAGCGATTCACCCCTCCACTTT.

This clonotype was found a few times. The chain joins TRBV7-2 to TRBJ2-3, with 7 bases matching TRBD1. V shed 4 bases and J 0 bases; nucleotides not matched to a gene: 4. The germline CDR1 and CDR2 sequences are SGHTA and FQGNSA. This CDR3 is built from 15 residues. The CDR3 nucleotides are TGTGCCAGCAGCTCGACAGGGTTGAGCACAGATACGCAGTATTTT. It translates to CASSSTGLSTDTQYF.

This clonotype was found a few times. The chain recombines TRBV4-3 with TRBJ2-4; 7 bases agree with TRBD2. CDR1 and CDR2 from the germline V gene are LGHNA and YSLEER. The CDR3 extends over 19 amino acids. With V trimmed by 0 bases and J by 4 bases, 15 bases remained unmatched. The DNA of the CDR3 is TGCGCCAGCAGCCAAGATCTTGAGGTAGTAGCGGGCAAAAAAAACATTCAGTACTTC. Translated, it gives CASSQDLEVVAGKKNIQYF.

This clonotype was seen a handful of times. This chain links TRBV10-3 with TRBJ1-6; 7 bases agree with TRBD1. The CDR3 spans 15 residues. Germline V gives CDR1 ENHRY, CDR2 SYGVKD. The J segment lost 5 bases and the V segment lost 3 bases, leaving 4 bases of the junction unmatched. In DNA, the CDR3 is TGTGCCATCAGTGATGAGGACAGGCATAATTCACCCCTCCACTTT. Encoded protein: CAISDEDRHNSPLHF.

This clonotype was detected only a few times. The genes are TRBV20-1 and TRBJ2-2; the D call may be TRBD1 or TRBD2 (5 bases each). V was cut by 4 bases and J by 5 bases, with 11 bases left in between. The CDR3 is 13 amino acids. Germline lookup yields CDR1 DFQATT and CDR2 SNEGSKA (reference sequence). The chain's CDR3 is CSANGRETGELFF. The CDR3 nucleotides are TGCAGTGCTAATGGCAGGGAGACCGGGGAGCTGTTTTTT.

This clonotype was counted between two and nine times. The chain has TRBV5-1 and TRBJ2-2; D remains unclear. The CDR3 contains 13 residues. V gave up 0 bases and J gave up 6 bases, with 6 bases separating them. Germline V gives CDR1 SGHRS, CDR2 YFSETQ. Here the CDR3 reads CASSLVPPGELFF. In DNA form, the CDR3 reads TGCGCCAGCAGCTTGGTCCCGCCCGGGGAGCTGTTTTTT.

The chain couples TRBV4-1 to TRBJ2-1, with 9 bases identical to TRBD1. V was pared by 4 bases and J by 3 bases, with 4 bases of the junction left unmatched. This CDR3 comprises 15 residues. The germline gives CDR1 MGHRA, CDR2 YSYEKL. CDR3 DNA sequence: TGCGCCAGCAGCCGGCCGGGACAGGGCTACAATGAGCAGTTCTTC. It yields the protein CASSRPGQGYNEQFF.

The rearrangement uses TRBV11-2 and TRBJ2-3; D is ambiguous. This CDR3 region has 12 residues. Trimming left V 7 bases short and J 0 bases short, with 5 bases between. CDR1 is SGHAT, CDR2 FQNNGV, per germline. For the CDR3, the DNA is TGTGCCAGCACCCATAGCACAGATACGCAGTATTTT. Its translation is CASTHSTDTQYF.

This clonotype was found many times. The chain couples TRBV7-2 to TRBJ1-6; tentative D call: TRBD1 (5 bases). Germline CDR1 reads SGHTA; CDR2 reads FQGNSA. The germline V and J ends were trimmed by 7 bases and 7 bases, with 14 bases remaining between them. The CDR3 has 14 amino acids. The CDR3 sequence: CASTFWGENSPLHF. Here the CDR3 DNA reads TGTGCCAGCACTTTCTGGGGCGAAAATTCACCCCTCCACTTT.

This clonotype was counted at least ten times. CDR3 amino acids: CASSTIAGRTYEQYF. The CDR3, as DNA: TGTGCCAGCAGCACCATAGCGGGGCGAACCTACGAGCAGTACTTC. This sequence joins TRBV7-9 and TRBJ2-7; 8 bases line up with TRBD2. V was pared by 5 bases and J by 2 bases, with 8 bases of the junction left unmatched. The CDR3 spans 15 residues. The germline CDR1 and CDR2 sequences are SEHNR and FQNEAQ (reference sequence). The whole variable domain, filled in from reference TRBV7-9 and TRBJ2-7, reads DTGVSQNPRHKITKRGQNVTFRCDPISEHNRLYWYRQTLGQGPEFLTYFQNEAQLEKSRLLSDRFSAERPKGSFSTLEIQRTEQGDSAMYLCASSTIAGRTYEQYFGPGTRLTVT.

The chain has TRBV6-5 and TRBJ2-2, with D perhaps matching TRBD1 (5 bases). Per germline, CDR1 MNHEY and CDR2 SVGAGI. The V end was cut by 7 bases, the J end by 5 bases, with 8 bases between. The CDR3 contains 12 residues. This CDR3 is CASIDSTGELFF. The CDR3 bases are TGTGCCAGCATTGACAGTACCGGGGAGCTGTTTTTT.

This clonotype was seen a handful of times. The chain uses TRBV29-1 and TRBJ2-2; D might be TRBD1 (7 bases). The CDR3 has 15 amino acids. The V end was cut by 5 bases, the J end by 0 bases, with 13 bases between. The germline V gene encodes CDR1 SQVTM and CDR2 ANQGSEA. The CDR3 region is CSVSGGGANTGELFF. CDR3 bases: TGCAGCGTTAGCGGAGGGGGCGCGAACACCGGGGAGCTGTTTTTT.

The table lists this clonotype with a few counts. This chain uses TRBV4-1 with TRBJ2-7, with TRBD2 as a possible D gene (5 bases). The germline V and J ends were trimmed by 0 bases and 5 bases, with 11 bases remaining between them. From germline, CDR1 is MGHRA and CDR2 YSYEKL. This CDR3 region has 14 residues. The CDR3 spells CASSQEELGDEQYF. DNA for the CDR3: TGCGCCAGCAGCCAAGAGGAGCTCGGGGACGAGCAGTACTTC.

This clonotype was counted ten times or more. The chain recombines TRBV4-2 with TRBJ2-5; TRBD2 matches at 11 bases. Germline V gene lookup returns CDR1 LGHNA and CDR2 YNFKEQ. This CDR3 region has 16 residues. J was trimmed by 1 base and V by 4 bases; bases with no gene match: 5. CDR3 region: CASSRTGTSGQETQYF. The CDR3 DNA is TGTGCCAGCAGCCGCACCGGGACTAGCGGCCAAGAGACCCAGTACTTC.

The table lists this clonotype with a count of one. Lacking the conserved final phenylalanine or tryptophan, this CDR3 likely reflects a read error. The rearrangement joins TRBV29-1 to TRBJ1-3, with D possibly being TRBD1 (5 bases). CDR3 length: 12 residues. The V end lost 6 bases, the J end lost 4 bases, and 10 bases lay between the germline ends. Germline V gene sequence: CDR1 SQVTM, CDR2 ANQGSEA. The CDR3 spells CSVAGSGNTIYL. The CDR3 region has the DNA TGCAGCGTAGCAGGGTCAGGAAACACCATATATTTG.

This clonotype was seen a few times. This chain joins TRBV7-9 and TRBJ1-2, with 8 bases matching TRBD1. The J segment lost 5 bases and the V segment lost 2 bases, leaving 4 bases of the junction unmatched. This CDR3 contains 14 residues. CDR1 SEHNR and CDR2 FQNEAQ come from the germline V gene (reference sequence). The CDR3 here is CASSLQGASYGYTF. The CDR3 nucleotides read TGTGCCAGCAGCTTACAGGGGGCGAGTTATGGCTACACCTTC.

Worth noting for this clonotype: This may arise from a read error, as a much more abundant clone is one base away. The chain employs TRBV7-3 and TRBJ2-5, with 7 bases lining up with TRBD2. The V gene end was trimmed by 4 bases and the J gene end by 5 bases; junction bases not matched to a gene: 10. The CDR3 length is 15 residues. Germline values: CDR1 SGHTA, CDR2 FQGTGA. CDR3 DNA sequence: TGTGCCAGCAGCTGTTTAGCGGGCTCTCGGGAGACCCAGTACTTC. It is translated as CASSCLAGSRETQYF.

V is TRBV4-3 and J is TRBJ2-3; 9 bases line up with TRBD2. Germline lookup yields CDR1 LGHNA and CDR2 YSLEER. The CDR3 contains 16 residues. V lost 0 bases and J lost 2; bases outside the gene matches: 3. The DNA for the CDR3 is TGCGCCAGCAGCCAAGATCTAGCGGGGATCACAGATACGCAGTATTTT. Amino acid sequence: CASSQDLAGITDTQYF.

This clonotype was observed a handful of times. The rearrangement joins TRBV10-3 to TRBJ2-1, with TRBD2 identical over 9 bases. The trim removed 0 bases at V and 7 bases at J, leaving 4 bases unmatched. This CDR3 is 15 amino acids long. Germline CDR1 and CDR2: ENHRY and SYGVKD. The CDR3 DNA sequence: TGTGCCATCAGTGAGTCGCGGGAGGGCCTTAATGAGCAGTTCTTC. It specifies CAISESREGLNEQFF.

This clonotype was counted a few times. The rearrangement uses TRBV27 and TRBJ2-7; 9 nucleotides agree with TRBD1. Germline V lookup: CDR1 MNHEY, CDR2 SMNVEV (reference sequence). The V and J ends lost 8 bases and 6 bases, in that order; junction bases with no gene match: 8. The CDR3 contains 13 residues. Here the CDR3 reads CASWGQGSIEQYF. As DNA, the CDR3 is TGTGCCAGCTGGGGACAGGGCTCTATCGAGCAGTACTTC.

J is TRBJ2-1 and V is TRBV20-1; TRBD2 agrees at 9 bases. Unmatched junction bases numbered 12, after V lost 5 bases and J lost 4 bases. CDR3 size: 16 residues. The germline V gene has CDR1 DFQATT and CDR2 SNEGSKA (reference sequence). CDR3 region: CSAVPSRTSVYNEQFF. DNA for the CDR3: TGCAGTGCTGTACCCAGTCGGACTAGCGTATACAATGAGCAGTTCTTC.

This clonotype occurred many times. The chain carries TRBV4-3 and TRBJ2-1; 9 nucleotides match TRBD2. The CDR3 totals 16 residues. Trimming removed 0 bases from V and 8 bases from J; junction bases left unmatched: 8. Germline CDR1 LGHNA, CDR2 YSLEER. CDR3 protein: CASSQDRAGGIDEQFF. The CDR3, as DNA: TGCGCCAGCAGCCAAGATCGCGCGGGAGGGATCGATGAGCAGTTCTTC.

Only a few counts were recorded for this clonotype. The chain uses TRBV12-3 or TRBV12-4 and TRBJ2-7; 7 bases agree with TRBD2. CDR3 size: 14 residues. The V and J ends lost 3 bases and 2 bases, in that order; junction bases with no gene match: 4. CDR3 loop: CASSFEGGPYEQYF. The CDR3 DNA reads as TGTGCCAGCAGTTTTGAGGGAGGGCCCTACGAGCAGTACTTC.

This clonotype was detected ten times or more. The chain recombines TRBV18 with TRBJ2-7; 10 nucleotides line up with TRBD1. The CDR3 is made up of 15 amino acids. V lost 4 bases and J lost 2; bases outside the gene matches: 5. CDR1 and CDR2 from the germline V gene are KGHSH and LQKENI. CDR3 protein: CASSLGQGVPYEQYF. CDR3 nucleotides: TGTGCCAGCTCACTCGGACAGGGGGTACCCTACGAGCAGTACTTC.